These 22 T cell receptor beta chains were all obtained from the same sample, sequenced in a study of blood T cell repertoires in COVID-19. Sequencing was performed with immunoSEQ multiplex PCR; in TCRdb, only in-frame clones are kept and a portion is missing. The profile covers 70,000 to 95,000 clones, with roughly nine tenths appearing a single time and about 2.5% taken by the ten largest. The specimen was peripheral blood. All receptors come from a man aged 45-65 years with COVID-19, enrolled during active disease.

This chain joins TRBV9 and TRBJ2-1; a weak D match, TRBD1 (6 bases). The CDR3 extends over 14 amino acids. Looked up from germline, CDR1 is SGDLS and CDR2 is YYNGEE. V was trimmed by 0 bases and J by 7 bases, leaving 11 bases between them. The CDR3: CASSVAAGANEQFF. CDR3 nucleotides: TGTGCCAGCAGCGTAGCTGCAGGGGCTAATGAGCAGTTCTTC. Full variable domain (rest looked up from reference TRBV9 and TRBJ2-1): DSGVTQTPKHLITATGQRVTLRCSPRSGDLSVYWYQQSLDQGLQFLIQYYNGEERAKGNILERFSAQQFPDLHSELNLSSLELGDSALYFCASSVAAGANEQFFGPGTRLTVL.

The CDR3 region is CAWSRDRGETQYF. The CDR3 DNA is TGTGCCTGGAGTCGGGACAGGGGTGAGACCCAGTACTTC. The chain links TRBV30 to TRBJ2-5, with 10 bases lining up with TRBD1. The CDR3 is 13 amino acids. Germline CDR1 and CDR2: GTSNPN and SVGIG (reference sequence). V shed 2 bases, J shed 5 bases, and the junction held 2 bases outside the gene matches.

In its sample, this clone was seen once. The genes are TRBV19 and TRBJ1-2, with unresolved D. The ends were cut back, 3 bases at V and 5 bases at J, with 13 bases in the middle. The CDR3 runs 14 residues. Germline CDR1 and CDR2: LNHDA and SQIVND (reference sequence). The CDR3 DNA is TGTGCCAGTAGTATGATGGCGGTATTTTATGGCTACACCTTC. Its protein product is CASSMMAVFYGYTF.

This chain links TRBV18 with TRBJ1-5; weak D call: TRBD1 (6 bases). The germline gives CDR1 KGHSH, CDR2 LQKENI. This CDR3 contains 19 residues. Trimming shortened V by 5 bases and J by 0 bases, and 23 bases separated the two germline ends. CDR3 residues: CASSAEPPTGAYSNQPQHF. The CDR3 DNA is TGTGCCAGCTCAGCTGAACCGCCGACAGGAGCCTATAGCAATCAGCCCCAGCATTTT.

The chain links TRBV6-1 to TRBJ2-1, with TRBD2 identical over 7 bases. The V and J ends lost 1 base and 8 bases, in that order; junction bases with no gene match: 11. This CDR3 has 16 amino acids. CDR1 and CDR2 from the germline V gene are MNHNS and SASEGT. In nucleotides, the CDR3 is TGTGCCAGCAGTGAAGTTTTGGCGGGAGTTCTGGATGAGCAGTTCTTC. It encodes CASSEVLAGVLDEQFF.

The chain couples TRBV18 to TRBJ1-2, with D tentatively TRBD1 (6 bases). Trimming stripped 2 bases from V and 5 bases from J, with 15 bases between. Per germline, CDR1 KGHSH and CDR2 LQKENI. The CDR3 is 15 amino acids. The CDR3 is CASSPRTEPDYGYTF. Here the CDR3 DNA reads TGTGCCAGCTCACCAAGGACAGAACCAGATTATGGCTACACCTTC.

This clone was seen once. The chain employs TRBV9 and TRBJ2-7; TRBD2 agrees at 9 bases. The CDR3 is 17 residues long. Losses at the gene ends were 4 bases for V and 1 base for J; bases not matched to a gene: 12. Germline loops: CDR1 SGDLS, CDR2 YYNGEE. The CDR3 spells CASSPSGGGAISYEQYV. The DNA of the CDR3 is TGTGCCAGCAGCCCCTCGGGCGGGGGGGCGATATCCTACGAGCAGTACGTC.

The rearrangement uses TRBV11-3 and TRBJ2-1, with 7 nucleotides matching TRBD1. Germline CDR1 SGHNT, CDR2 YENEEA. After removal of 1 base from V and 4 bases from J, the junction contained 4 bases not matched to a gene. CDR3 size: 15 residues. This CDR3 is CASSLGGGAYNEQFF. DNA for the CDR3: TGTGCCAGCAGCTTAGGAGGGGGCGCTTACAATGAGCAGTTCTTC.

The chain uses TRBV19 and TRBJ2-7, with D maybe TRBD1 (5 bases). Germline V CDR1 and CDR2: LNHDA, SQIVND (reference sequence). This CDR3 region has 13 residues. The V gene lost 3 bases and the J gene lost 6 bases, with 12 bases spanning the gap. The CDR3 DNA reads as TGTGCCAGTAGTATTTCCGCAGGGCGCGAGCAGTACGTC. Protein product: CASSISAGREQYV.

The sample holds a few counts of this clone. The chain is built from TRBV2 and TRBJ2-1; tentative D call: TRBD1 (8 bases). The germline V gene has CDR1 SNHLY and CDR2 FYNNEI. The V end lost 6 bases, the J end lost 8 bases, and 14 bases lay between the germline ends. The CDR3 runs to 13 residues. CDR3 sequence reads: CASRAGTGYEQFF. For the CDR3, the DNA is TGTGCCAGCAGAGCGGGGACAGGCTATGAGCAGTTCTTC.

CDR3 sequence reads: CASGTGNPNEQFF. In DNA, the CDR3 is TGTGCCAGTGGGACAGGGAACCCAAATGAGCAGTTCTTC. The rearrangement uses TRBV28 and TRBJ2-1; 9 nucleotides line up with TRBD1. After removal of 9 bases from V and 7 bases from J, the junction contained 7 bases not matched to a gene. Germline V lookup: CDR1 MDHEN, CDR2 SYDVKM. The CDR3 sequence is 13 residues long.

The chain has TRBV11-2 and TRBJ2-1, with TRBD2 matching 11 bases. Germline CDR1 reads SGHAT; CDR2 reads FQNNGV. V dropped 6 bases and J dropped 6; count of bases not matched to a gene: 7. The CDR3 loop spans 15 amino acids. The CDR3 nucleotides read TGTGCCAGCAGACCTCCGGGACTAGCGGCCAATGAGCAGTTCTTC. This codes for CASRPPGLAANEQFF.

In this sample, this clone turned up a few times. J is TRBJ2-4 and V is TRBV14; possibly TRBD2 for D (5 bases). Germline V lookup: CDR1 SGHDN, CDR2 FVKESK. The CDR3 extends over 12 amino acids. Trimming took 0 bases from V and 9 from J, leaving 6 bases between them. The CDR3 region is CASSQDEGIQYF. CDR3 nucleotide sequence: TGTGCCAGCAGCCAAGATGAGGGCATTCAGTACTTC.

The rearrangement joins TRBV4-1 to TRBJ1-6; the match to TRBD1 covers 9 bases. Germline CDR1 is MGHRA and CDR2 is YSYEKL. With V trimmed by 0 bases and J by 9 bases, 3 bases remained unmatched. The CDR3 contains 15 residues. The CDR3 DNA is TGCGCCAGCAGCCAAGAAACAGGGGGCACTTCACCCCTCCACTTT. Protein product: CASSQETGGTSPLHF.

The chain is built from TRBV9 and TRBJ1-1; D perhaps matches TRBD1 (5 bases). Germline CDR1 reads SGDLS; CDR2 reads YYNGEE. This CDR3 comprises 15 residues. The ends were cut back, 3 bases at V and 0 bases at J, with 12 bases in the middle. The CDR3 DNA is TGTGCCAGCAGCGAGCAACAGGACATGAACACTGAAGCTTTCTTT. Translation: CASSEQQDMNTEAFF.

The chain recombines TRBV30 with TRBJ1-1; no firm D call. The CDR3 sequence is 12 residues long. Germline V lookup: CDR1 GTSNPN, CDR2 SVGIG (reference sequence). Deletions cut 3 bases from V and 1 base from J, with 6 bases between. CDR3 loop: CAWSARNTEAFF. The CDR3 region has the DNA TGTGCCTGGAGCGCGAGGAACACTGAAGCTTTCTTT.

The CDR3 here is CASSSRPTAGDNEQFF. For the CDR3, the DNA is TGTGCCAGCAGCTCACGGCCCACAGCGGGAGATAATGAGCAGTTCTTC. The rearrangement joins TRBV5-5 to TRBJ2-1; 8 nucleotides line up with TRBD2. V was clipped by 3 bases and J by 7 bases; unmatched bases: 12. Germline values: CDR1 SGHKS, CDR2 YYEKEE (reference sequence). The CDR3 spans 16 residues.

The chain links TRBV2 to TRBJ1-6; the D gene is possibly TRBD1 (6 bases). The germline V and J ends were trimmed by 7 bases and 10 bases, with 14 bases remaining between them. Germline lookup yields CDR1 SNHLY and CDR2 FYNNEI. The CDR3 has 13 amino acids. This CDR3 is CASKRSGDSPLHF. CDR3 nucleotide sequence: TGTGCCAGCAAGCGGTCAGGGGACTCACCCCTCCACTTT.

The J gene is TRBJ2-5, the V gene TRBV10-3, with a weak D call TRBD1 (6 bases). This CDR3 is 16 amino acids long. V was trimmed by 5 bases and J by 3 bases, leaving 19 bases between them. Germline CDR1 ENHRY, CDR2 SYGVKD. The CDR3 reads CAISSLYGDTKETQYF. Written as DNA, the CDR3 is TGTGCCATCAGTTCGCTCTATGGGGACACGAAAGAGACCCAGTACTTC.

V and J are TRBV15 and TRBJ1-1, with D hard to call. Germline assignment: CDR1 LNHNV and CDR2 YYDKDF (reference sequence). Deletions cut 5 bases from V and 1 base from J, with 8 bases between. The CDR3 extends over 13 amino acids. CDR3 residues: CATSDTWNTEAFF. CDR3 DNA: TGTGCCACCAGCGACACTTGGAACACTGAAGCTTTCTTT.

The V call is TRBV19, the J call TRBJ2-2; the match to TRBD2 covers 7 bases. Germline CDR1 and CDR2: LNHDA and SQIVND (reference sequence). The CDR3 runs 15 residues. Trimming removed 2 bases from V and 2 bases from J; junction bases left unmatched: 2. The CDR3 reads CASSITGGNTGELFF. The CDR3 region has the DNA TGTGCCAGTAGTATAACGGGGGGTAACACCGGGGAGCTGTTTTTT.

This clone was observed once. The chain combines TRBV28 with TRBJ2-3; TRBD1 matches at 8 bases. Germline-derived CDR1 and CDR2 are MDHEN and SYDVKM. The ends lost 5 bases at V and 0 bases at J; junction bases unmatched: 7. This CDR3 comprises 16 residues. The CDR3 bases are TGTGCCAGCAGTGATCTGACAGGGGTTAGCACAGATACGCAGTATTTT. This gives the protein CASSDLTGVSTDTQYF.